This TCR beta chain is drawn from a study of T cells after yellow fever vaccination. Broader study findings: Secondary responses were weaker yet peaked faster, day 5 versus 15.

TCRdb called the 5' RACE reads again in MiXCR, with one record for every CDR3 protein. The sample lists fewer than 400,000 distinct CDR3 sequences, 6% to 8% occurring once. Germline CDR1 reads SGHRS; CDR2 reads YFSETQ. Trimming cost V 3 bases and J 1 base; bases outside gene matches: 8. CDR3 length: 17 amino acids. As for this clonotype: Antigen unknown.

Specimen: PBMCs, collected 5 days after the yellow fever booster vaccination. The chain couples TRBV5-1 to TRBJ2-3; 10 bases line up with TRBD2. The TCR sequence derives from a man aged 30 to 39 who received the YFV17D yellow fever vaccine. In nucleotides, the CDR3 is TGCGCCAGCAGCTCCTTACCTAGCGGGAGAGGCACAGATACGCAGTATTTT. Translation gives CASSSLPSGRGTDTQYF.